These 30 T cell receptor beta chains were sequenced from one sample in a study of T cell repertoires in cytomegalovirus infection. These receptors have no known antigen. Each CDR3 protein gets one entry after TCRdb re-called the reads with MiXCR. The sample has about 770,000 distinct CDR3 sequences; 25% to 35% are singletons. Here the sequenced sample was cultured CD8+ T cells from PBMCs, taken from culture after CMV antigen stimulation. The receptors here all came from a human donor in good health (CMV status not recorded). Some clones in this sample may be carry-over from other donors' samples.

This clonotype was found a few times. The chain recombines TRBV6-4 with TRBJ2-1; D gene unclear. Trimming left V 6 bases short and J 6 bases short, with 12 bases between. Germline CDR1 is MRHNA and CDR2 is SNTAGT. The CDR3 loop spans 13 amino acids. The CDR3 region has the DNA TGTGCCAGCAGCAAGACTCGGGCCAATGAGCAGTTCTTC. Translated, it gives CASSKTRANEQFF.

In its sample, this clonotype was seen a few times. The rearrangement uses TRBV7-8 and TRBJ2-7; D is perhaps TRBD1 (6 bases). The CDR3 has 14 amino acids. Trimming took 3 bases from V and 3 from J, leaving 12 bases between them. Germline-derived CDR1 and CDR2 are SGHVS and FQNEAQ. The CDR3 region is CASSLAGAFYEQYF. The CDR3 DNA sequence: TGTGCCAGCAGCTTGGCAGGGGCCTTCTACGAGCAGTACTTC.

This clonotype occurred a few times. The chain recombines TRBV27 with TRBJ1-6; D remains unclear. V lost 4 bases to trimming and J lost 6 bases, with 13 bases between them. This CDR3 has 15 amino acids. Germline-derived CDR1 and CDR2 are MNHEY and SMNVEV (reference sequence). CDR3 coding DNA: TGTGCCAGCAGTTCCTTCGGGGAGGCTAATTCACCCCTCCACTTT. Its translation is CASSSFGEANSPLHF.

The chain is built from TRBV18 and TRBJ2-7; D might be TRBD1 (6 bases). The V end lost 4 bases, the J end lost 4 bases, and 11 bases lay between the germline ends. This CDR3 comprises 13 residues. CDR1 and CDR2 from the germline V gene are KGHSH and LQKENI. CDR3 protein: CASSRSQGYEQYV. The DNA of the CDR3 is TGTGCCAGCTCACGATCGCAGGGGTACGAGCAGTACGTC.

This clonotype was recorded a few times. This chain joins TRBV5-5 and TRBJ2-1, with D possibly TRBD1 on 6 matching bases. Germline V gives CDR1 SGHKS, CDR2 YYEKEE (reference sequence). The CDR3 totals 15 residues. V lost 3 bases, J lost 0 bases, and 10 bases lay in between. In nucleotides, the CDR3 is TGTGCCAGCAGCTGGGACATCCTCTCCTACAATGAGCAGTTCTTC. This gives the protein CASSWDILSYNEQFF.

The chain couples TRBV6-1 to TRBJ2-7, with D possibly matching TRBD1 (5 bases). The V end was cut by 8 bases, the J end by 0 bases, with 11 bases between. The CDR3 length is 13 residues. Germline V gene lookup returns CDR1 MNHNS and CDR2 SASEGT. CDR3 DNA: TGTGCCAGCGACTCAGGGCTCTCCTACGAGCAGTACTTC. This gives the protein CASDSGLSYEQYF.

Ten or more counts support this clonotype. The J gene is TRBJ2-3, the V gene TRBV6-6, with TRBD2 identical over 10 bases. Trimming removed 2 bases from V and 5 bases from J; junction bases left unmatched: 13. The CDR3 has 18 amino acids. CDR1 is MNHNY, CDR2 SVGAGI, per germline (reference sequence). Here the CDR3 DNA reads TGTGCCAGCAGTTACCGACCACTGAGCGGGGGGGCCGGAGATACGCAGTATTTT. It specifies CASSYRPLSGGAGDTQYF.

This CDR3 is CASSSKGGESTLLALNEQFF. The DNA of the CDR3 is TGCGCCAGCAGCTCCAAAGGAGGAGAGTCTACTCTACTAGCCCTGAATGAGCAGTTCTTC. The gene calls are TRBV4-1 and TRBJ2-1; a weak D match, TRBD2 (6 bases). The CDR3 covers 20 residues. Per the germline V gene, CDR1 is MGHRA and CDR2 is YSYEKL. V dropped 5 bases and J dropped 7 bases, with 33 bases sitting between them.

This clonotype was counted a few times. V and J are TRBV7-3 and TRBJ1-1, with a weak D call TRBD1 (5 bases). Trimming stripped 5 bases from V and 14 bases from J, with 21 bases between. Germline V gene sequence: CDR1 SGHTA, CDR2 FQGTGA. The CDR3 extends over 13 amino acids. The CDR3 protein is CASSPGPGRGCFF. The DNA of the CDR3 is TGTGCCAGCAGCCCAGGCCCAGGGAGGGGATGCTTCTTT.

V is TRBV7-6 and J is TRBJ2-1, with 7 bases that match TRBD1. This CDR3 is 17 amino acids long. V was clipped by 2 bases and J by 5 bases; unmatched bases: 12. The V gene's germline CDR1 is SGHVS and CDR2 FNYEAQ. CDR3 region: CASSLKRRQGVDNEQFF. The CDR3, as DNA: TGTGCCAGCAGCTTAAAGAGGAGACAGGGTGTGGACAATGAGCAGTTCTTC.

The chain recombines TRBV3-1 with TRBJ2-3; no reliable D call. CDR1 and CDR2 (germline): LGHDT, YNNKEL (reference sequence). Trimming left V 2 bases short and J 6 bases short, with 12 bases between. The CDR3 has 14 amino acids. CDR3 sequence (DNA): TGTGCCAGCAGCCAATCAGTAATCGAGGATACGCAGTATTTT. This encodes CASSQSVIEDTQYF.

The table lists this clonotype with many counts. The gene calls are TRBV6-5 and TRBJ2-1, with 8 positions matching TRBD1. This CDR3 is built from 16 residues. Per the germline V gene, CDR1 is MNHEY and CDR2 is SVGAGI. V was pared by 2 bases and J by 1 base, with 4 bases of the junction left unmatched. This CDR3 reads CASSYGDRGSYNEQFF. CDR3 DNA sequence: TGTGCCAGCAGTTACGGTGACAGGGGATCCTACAATGAGCAGTTCTTC.

The chain uses TRBV25-1 and TRBJ2-2; tentatively, D is TRBD2 (6 bases). CDR3 length: 14 amino acids. Trimming removed 8 bases at V and 6 bases at J, with 16 bases between. Germline CDR1 is MGHDK and CDR2 is SYGVNS. CDR3 amino acids: CASSRRGNPGELFF. CDR3 DNA: TGTGCCAGCTCCCGGAGGGGTAATCCCGGGGAGCTGTTTTTT.

V is TRBV7-6 and J is TRBJ2-2; 8 nucleotides align to TRBD1. In germline, CDR1 is SGHVS, CDR2 FNYEAQ. This CDR3 has 18 residues. The J segment lost 4 bases and the V segment lost 2 bases, leaving 12 bases of the junction unmatched. CDR3 DNA sequence: TGTGCCAGCAGCTTATCCCCGACAGGGGAACGTATCACCGGGGAGCTGTTTTTT. Translated: CASSLSPTGERITGELFF.

This clonotype turned up a few times. The chain combines TRBV11-3 with TRBJ2-3; TRBD1 agrees at 7 bases. The CDR3 spans 16 residues. J was trimmed by 4 bases and V by 5 bases; bases with no gene match: 12. The germline V gene has CDR1 SGHNT and CDR2 YENEEA. The CDR3 is CASSDNRGVRPDTQYF. Written as DNA, the CDR3 is TGTGCCAGCAGCGACAACAGGGGAGTTCGCCCAGATACGCAGTATTTT.

The V and J genes are TRBV28 and TRBJ1-5; no clear D. The ends were cut back, 6 bases at V and 4 bases at J, with 13 bases in the middle. CDR1 and CDR2 from the germline V gene are MDHEN and SYDVKM. CDR3 size: 14 residues. The CDR3 sequence: CASSPTPDNQPQHF. The DNA for the CDR3 is TGTGCCAGCAGCCCGACCCCGGATAATCAGCCCCAGCATTTT. The variable domain in full, with the rest retrieved from reference TRBV28 and TRBJ1-5, is DVKVTQSSRYLVKRTGEKVFLECVQDMDHENMFWYRQDPGLGLRLIYFSYDVKMKEKGDIPEGYSVSREKKERFSLILESASTNQTSMYLCASSPTPDNQPQHFGDGTRLSIL.

The chain links TRBV12-3 or TRBV12-4 to TRBJ2-3; 12 positions match TRBD2. This CDR3 has 17 residues. J was trimmed by 2 bases and V by 5 bases; bases with no gene match: 8. CDR3 region: CASSHRLAGEFTDTQYF. In DNA, the CDR3 is TGTGCCAGCAGTCACAGACTAGCGGGGGAATTCACAGATACGCAGTATTTT.

V gene TRBV4-3 combines with J gene TRBJ2-1; D not resolved. The CDR3 totals 14 residues. Germline V gene lookup returns CDR1 LGHNA and CDR2 YSLEER. Trimming shortened V by 3 bases and J by 7 bases, and 13 bases separated the two germline ends. The CDR3 DNA follows: TGCGCCAGCAGCCACCTCAGAACAGAAAATGAGCAGTTCTTC. Residues: CASSHLRTENEQFF.

This clonotype appeared a few times. The chain has TRBV7-6 and TRBJ2-2; D gene unclear. V was shortened by 1 base and J by 5 bases, with 8 bases between the two germline ends. Germline assignment: CDR1 SGHVS and CDR2 FNYEAQ. This CDR3 has 14 residues. The CDR3 bases are TGTGCCAGCAGCTTAGTGGCGAGGACCGGGGAGCTGTTTTTT. Its translation is CASSLVARTGELFF.

The chain uses TRBV14 and TRBJ2-3, with a weak D call TRBD1 (5 bases). The CDR3 covers 16 residues. Deletions cut 0 bases from V and 2 bases from J, with 12 bases between. The germline V gene has CDR1 SGHDN and CDR2 FVKESK. Here the CDR3 DNA reads TGTGCCAGCAGCCAAGAAGTAGGGGCCTACACAGATACGCAGTATTTT. Residues: CASSQEVGAYTDTQYF.

The chain uses TRBV6-4 and TRBJ2-1; 7 bases agree with TRBD1. Trimming removed 5 bases from V and 9 bases from J; junction bases left unmatched: 7. The CDR3 loop spans 13 amino acids. CDR1 MRHNA and CDR2 SNTAGT come from the germline V gene. The CDR3 bases are TGTGCCAGCAGTCCCAGGGGGATTGGTGAGCAGTTCTTC. Translation: CASSPRGIGEQFF.

This clonotype was counted once. DNA for the CDR3: TGTGCCAGCAGCGTTAACGGGGGTAAATCCAATGAGCAGTTCTTC. Encoded protein: CASSVNGGKSNEQFF. The V and J genes are TRBV9 and TRBJ2-1; D possibly corresponds to TRBD2 (6 bases). The V and J ends lost 2 bases and 6 bases respectively, with 15 bases between them. Per germline, CDR1 SGDLS and CDR2 YYNGEE. CDR3 size: 15 residues.

This clonotype was picked up a small number of times. This sequence joins TRBV7-9 and TRBJ1-1, with D hard to call. Germline CDR1 SEHNR, CDR2 FQNEAQ (reference sequence). With 3 bases removed from V and 5 bases from J, the gap between germline ends came to 10 bases. The CDR3 runs to 13 residues. As DNA, the CDR3 is TGTGCCAGCAGCTTGCTGGAGAGGACTGAAGCTTTCTTT. Amino acid sequence: CASSLLERTEAFF.

This clonotype was seen only a few times. J is TRBJ2-1 and V is TRBV6-2 or TRBV6-3; 10 bases match TRBD2. Germline V CDR1 and CDR2: MNHEY, SVGEGT. CDR3 size: 18 residues. Trimming took 3 bases from V and 6 from J; bases not matched to a gene: 14. The CDR3 sequence: CASSYPPWGLASGNEQFF. The CDR3 DNA follows: TGTGCCAGCAGTTATCCTCCCTGGGGACTAGCGTCAGGCAATGAGCAGTTCTTC.

Note on this clonotype: One end of the junction fails to match germline, which may point to a read error. V usage is TRBV7-9 and J usage is TRBJ1-2; possible D gene TRBD1, 6 bases. There are 14 residues in the CDR3. The germline CDR1 and CDR2 sequences are SEHNR and FQNEAQ (reference sequence). The CDR3 DNA follows: TGTGCCAGCAGCGTTCCCGGGACATCGTTTGGCTCAGCCTTC. Its protein product is CASSVPGTSFGSAF.

With regard to this clonotype: A read error may be the cause here, since a much bigger clone is one base away. The chain employs TRBV7-8 and TRBJ2-1, with 13 bases that match TRBD2. V shed 5 bases, J shed 7 bases, and the junction held 5 bases outside the gene matches. Germline CDR1 is SGHVS and CDR2 is FQNEAQ. The CDR3 spans 15 residues. The CDR3 loop reads CASSHRTSGGNEQFF. The CDR3 DNA is TGTGCCAGCAGCCACCGGACTAGCGGGGGAAATGAGCAGTTCTTC.

Many counts were recorded for this clonotype. The chain joins TRBV10-3 to TRBJ2-4; 10 bases agree with TRBD2. J was trimmed by 6 bases and V by 2 bases; bases with no gene match: 4. The CDR3 has 15 residues. Germline-derived CDR1 and CDR2 are ENHRY and SYGVKD. The CDR3 DNA is TGTGCCATCAGTGAGAAGGTAGCGGGGGGAAACATTCAGTACTTC. Its translation: CAISEKVAGGNIQYF.

The chain uses TRBV5-4 and TRBJ2-1; D assignment may be TRBD1 or TRBD2 (5 bases each). The V and J ends lost 2 bases and 1 base respectively, with 10 bases between them. Per the germline V gene, CDR1 is SGHNT and CDR2 is YYREEE (reference sequence). This CDR3 is built from 15 residues. CDR3 sequence reads: CASSFRGRSYNEQFF. As DNA, the CDR3 is TGTGCCAGCAGCTTCCGGGGCCGGTCCTACAATGAGCAGTTCTTC. Combining the CDR3 with reference TRBV5-4 and TRBJ2-1 gives the whole variable domain ETGVTQSPTHLIKTRGQQVTLRCSSQSGHNTVSWYQQALGQGPQFIFQYYREEENGRGNFPPRFSGLQFPNYSSELNVNALELDDSALYLCASSFRGRSYNEQFFGPGTRLTVL.

The chain uses TRBV5-1 and TRBJ2-7; D is perhaps TRBD1 (5 bases). The CDR3 covers 15 residues. V was cut by 1 base and J by 0 bases, with 11 bases left in between. Germline V gene lookup returns CDR1 SGHRS and CDR2 YFSETQ. CDR3 sequence: CASSLFREDSYEQYF. CDR3 bases: TGCGCCAGCAGCTTGTTCAGGGAAGACTCCTACGAGCAGTACTTC.

This chain links TRBV29-1 with TRBJ2-2; D is possibly TRBD2 (5 bases). Trimming removed 1 base at V and 11 bases at J, with 14 bases between. The CDR3 sequence is 13 residues long. Germline CDR1 SQVTM, CDR2 ANQGSEA. CDR3 protein: CSVEGGSGEELFF. Written as DNA, the CDR3 is TGCAGCGTTGAAGGAGGAAGCGGTGAAGAGCTGTTTTTT.